This TCR beta chain stems from a study of T cells after yellow fever vaccination. This clonotype was found many times. The CDR3 totals 14 residues. Trimming stripped 4 bases from V and 6 bases from J, with 14 bases between. Germline V gives CDR1 SGDLS, CDR2 YYNGEE. TCRdb reprocessed the 5' RACE reads with MiXCR, giving one entry per CDR3 protein. The data hold about 340,000 distinct CDR3 sequences, with approximately 12% observed a single time. The receptor's source is a man aged 18 to 35 who received the YFV17D yellow fever vaccine. This specimen consisted of CD4+ T cells sorted from PBMCs, obtained 15 days after the yellow fever booster vaccination. J is TRBJ1-3 and V is TRBV9, with a tentative D call TRBD1 (5 bases). CDR3 DNA: TGTGCCAGCAGCCTCAGATCACAGGAAAACACCATATATTTT. Its protein product is CASSLRSQENTIYF. Together with reference TRBV9 and TRBJ1-3, the CDR3 gives the full variable domain: DSGVTQTPKHLITATGQRVTLRCSPRSGDLSVYWYQQSLDQGLQFLIQYYNGEERAKGNILERFSAQQFPDLHSELNLSSLELGDSALYFCASSLRSQENTIYFGEGSWLTVV.